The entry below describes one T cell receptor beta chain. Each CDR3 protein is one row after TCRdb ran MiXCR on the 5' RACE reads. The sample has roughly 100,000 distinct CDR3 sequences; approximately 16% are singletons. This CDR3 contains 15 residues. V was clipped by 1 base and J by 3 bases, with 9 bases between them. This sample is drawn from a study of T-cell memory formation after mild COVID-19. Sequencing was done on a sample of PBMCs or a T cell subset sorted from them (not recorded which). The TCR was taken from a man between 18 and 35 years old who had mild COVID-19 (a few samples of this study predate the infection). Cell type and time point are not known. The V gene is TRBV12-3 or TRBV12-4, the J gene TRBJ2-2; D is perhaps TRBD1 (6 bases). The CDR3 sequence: CASSLGTAYTGELFF. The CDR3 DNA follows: TGTGCCAGCAGTTTAGGGACAGCCTACACCGGGGAGCTGTTTTTT.